This TCR beta chain stems from a study of cytomegalovirus exposure and HLA in healthy donors. As for the study in general: Genotyping of under 500 donors showed that 65% to 90% belonged to the Caucasian-associated ancestry cluster. The study, taken as a whole, reports: The study put 150 or so TCR beta chains on its list as cytomegalovirus-associated. Using the classifier, cytomegalovirus status was reportedly diagnosed with high specificity and sensitivity. In presence/absence analyses, roughly uniform sequencing depth across donors was assumed.

The V end lost 0 bases, the J end lost 5 bases, and 16 bases lay between the germline ends. CDR1 and CDR2 from the germline V gene are SNHLY and FYNNEI. This CDR3 spans 17 amino acids. Primers: 60 Vbeta forward and 13 Jbeta reverse. Sequencing used immunoSEQ multiplex PCR; TCRdb keeps in-frame clones, though not all of them. This sample has 110,000 to 150,000 clones, with 70% to 85% found just once. A note on this clone: Its antigen is not identified.

This receptor was taken from a male donor in good health and CMV-seronegative. The source material was PBMCs. The V gene is TRBV2, the J gene TRBJ1-4, with a possible D match to TRBD1 (6 bases). The CDR3 nucleotides are TGTGCCAGCAGTGAAGCATTACCAGGGGTCGAAAATGAAAAACTGTTTTTT. This sequence encodes CASSEALPGVENEKLFF.